Presented here are 11 T cell receptor beta chains from one specimen sequenced in a study of blood T cell repertoires in COVID-19. Here immunoSEQ multiplex PCR was the method, and the copy in TCRdb shows in-frame clones only, minus some. The table lists 250,000 or so clones, roughly 85% of them singletons. Material: peripheral blood. These receptor sequences come from a man aged 18 to 30 with active or convalescent COVID-19.

This clone was seen a single time. The chain joins TRBV27 to TRBJ2-1; D not certain. The CDR3 consists of 11 residues. From germline, CDR1 is MNHEY and CDR2 SMNVEV (reference sequence). V was shortened by 3 bases and J by 8 bases, with 5 bases between the two germline ends. CDR3 DNA: TGTGCCAGCAGTTTTTTCGATGAGCAGTTCTTC. This translates into CASSFFDEQFF.

The chain links TRBV5-6 to TRBJ1-2; D possibly corresponds to TRBD1 (6 bases). The CDR3 totals 13 residues. Per germline, CDR1 SGHDT and CDR2 YYEEEE. With 0 bases removed from V and 8 bases from J, the gap between germline ends came to 11 bases. The CDR3 sequence is CASSLVGALGYTF. DNA for the CDR3: TGTGCCAGCAGCTTGGTGGGGGCGCTGGGCTACACCTTC.

The rearrangement joins TRBV10-1 to TRBJ1-6, with a tentative D call TRBD1 (5 bases). CDR3 length: 17 amino acids. V was clipped by 0 bases and J by 10 bases, with 19 bases between them. Germline-derived CDR1 and CDR2 are WNHNN and SYGVQD (reference sequence). The CDR3, as DNA: TGCGCCAGCAGTGAGTCGATTGGGGCCGGTAGGCACTCACCCCTCCACTTT. It codes for CASSESIGAGRHSPLHF.

This chain connects TRBV7-9 to TRBJ1-4; no firm D call. In germline, CDR1 is SEHNR, CDR2 FQNEAQ (reference sequence). This CDR3 comprises 12 residues. V lost 5 bases and J 5 bases, leaving 6 bases between the germline ends. Here the CDR3 reads CASSPGNEKLFF. For the CDR3, the DNA is TGTGCCAGCAGCCCGGGGAATGAAAAACTGTTTTTT.

This chain uses TRBV6-2 or TRBV6-3 with TRBJ1-2; a weak D match, TRBD1 (5 bases). This CDR3 region has 13 residues. Trimming shortened V by 4 bases and J by 5 bases, and 11 bases separated the two germline ends. Per the germline V gene, CDR1 is MNHEY and CDR2 is SVGEGT. The CDR3 here is CASSSRGIYGYTF. DNA for the CDR3: TGTGCCAGCAGTTCACGGGGGATTTATGGCTACACCTTC.

The V call is TRBV30, the J call TRBJ1-2, with TRBD1 identical over 8 bases. The CDR3 covers 12 residues. V trimming: 8 bases; J trimming: 11 bases; junction bases outside the gene matches: 13. Per germline, CDR1 GTSNPN and CDR2 SVGIG (reference sequence). The CDR3 DNA reads as TGTGCCCGCGACTCAGGGGGCAAAGCGTACACCTTC. This translates into CARDSGGKAYTF.

The chain carries TRBV5-1 and TRBJ1-3; TRBD1 might be the D (5 bases). This CDR3 spans 15 amino acids. The germline V and J ends were trimmed by 6 bases and 6 bases, with 19 bases remaining between them. The germline gives CDR1 SGHRS, CDR2 YFSETQ. The CDR3: CASKNEAGRANTIYF. CDR3 DNA sequence: TGCGCCAGCAAGAACGAAGCGGGACGGGCAAACACCATATATTTT. Variable domain in full (rest from reference TRBV5-1 and TRBJ1-3): KAGVTQTPRYLIKTRGQQVTLSCSPISGHRSVSWYQQTPGQGLQFLFEYFSETQRNKGNFPGRFSGRQFSNSRSEMNVSTLELGDSALYLCASKNEAGRANTIYFGEGSWLTVV.

V and J are TRBV12-3 or TRBV12-4 and TRBJ2-1; weak D call: TRBD2 (5 bases). This CDR3 region has 12 residues. V lost 5 bases and J lost 9, with 11 bases in between. The CDR3, as DNA: TGTGCCAGCAGTCTGGTGGAGGTTGAGCAGTTCTTC. Translated, it gives CASSLVEVEQFF.

V usage is TRBV27 and J usage is TRBJ1-4; TRBD1 matches at 8 bases. CDR3 length: 14 residues. CDR1 is MNHEY and CDR2 is SMNVEV in the germline V gene (reference sequence). The V gene end was trimmed by 3 bases and the J gene end by 5 bases; junction bases not matched to a gene: 2. The CDR3 DNA follows: TGTGCCAGCAGTTTTACAGGGGGGAATGAAAAACTGTTTTTT. Its protein is CASSFTGGNEKLFF.

The chain uses TRBV5-4 and TRBJ2-2; TRBD1 matches at 7 bases. The V gene end was trimmed by 0 bases and the J gene end by 6 bases; junction bases not matched to a gene: 5. CDR1 is SGHNT and CDR2 is YYREEE in the germline V gene (reference sequence). The CDR3 spans 15 residues. The CDR3 nucleotides are TGTGCCAGCAGCTTGGGACAGGGTAGGGCCGGGGAGCTGTTTTTT. Translation gives CASSLGQGRAGELFF.

The chain has TRBV19 and TRBJ2-7, with 15 bases identical to TRBD2. V shed 4 bases, J shed 2 bases, and the junction held 12 bases outside the gene matches. The CDR3 totals 19 residues. Germline-derived CDR1 and CDR2 are LNHDA and SQIVND (reference sequence). CDR3 loop: CASSNGLAGGPLPTYEQYF. The CDR3 DNA reads TGTGCCAGTAGTAACGGACTAGCGGGAGGGCCTCTTCCAACCTACGAGCAGTACTTC.